This T cell receptor (beta chain) appears in the sequencing data of a study of T cells after yellow fever vaccination. On this clonotype: Antigen unknown.

TCRdb fed the 5' RACE reads into MiXCR, producing one record per CDR3 protein. Among over 200,000 distinct CDR3 sequences listed, approximately 6.7% were seen once. Trimming at V came to 1 base and at J to 4 bases, leaving 3 bases not matched to a gene. The germline CDR1 and CDR2 sequences are SGHTA and FQGNSA. The CDR3 contains 15 residues. Study-level findings and limits: Of the clonotypes, a small share occurred in both CD4 and CD8 compartments. Most primary-vaccination clones recurred post-booster (approximately 96% CD4, 88% CD8).

The sample was CD4+ T cells sorted from PBMCs, taken on the day of the yellow fever booster vaccination. The chain carries TRBV7-2 and TRBJ2-2; 7 positions match TRBD1. This receptor was obtained from a man aged 30 to 39 who received the YFV17D yellow fever vaccine. The CDR3 DNA follows: TGTGCCAGCAGCTTAGACAGGGGAAGCACCGGGGAGCTGTTTTTT. It is translated as CASSLDRGSTGELFF.